These T cell receptor beta chains were read from a single sample in a study of CD8 T cells in Susac syndrome. TCRdb analysed the immunoSEQ multiplex PCR reads with MiXCR anew, one entry per CDR3 protein. The table shows around 130,000 distinct CDR3 sequences, with over 90% occurring only once. Sequencing was done on a sample of CD8+ T cells from PBMCs. These TCRs come from a human donor with Susac syndrome. Each CDR3 is given with its conserved first and last residue.

V gene: TRBV7-9
CDR3 protein: CASSPSRPPGEQFF

V gene: TRBV20-1
CDR3 protein: CSARDGGGPPYNEQFF

V gene: TRBV3-1
CDR3 protein: CASSRGTSGGAQETQYF

V gene: TRBV20-1
CDR3 protein: CSAREATNEKLFF

V gene: TRBV5-6
CDR3 protein: CASSLKSGGAYTGELFF

V gene: TRBV5-1
CDR3 protein: CASSLRDSPNRGAFF

V gene: TRBV6-6
CDR3 protein: CASSPGNAIYF

V gene: TRBV7-6
CDR3 protein: CASSPESLLSSYNEQFF

V gene: TRBV10-1
CDR3 protein: CASSSSTQYF

V gene: TRBV16
CDR3 protein: CASSPQGLNQPQHF

V gene: TRBV5-4
CDR3 protein: CASSPRPGAPLDTQYF

V gene: TRBV9
CDR3 protein: CASSVGGVQPYGYTF

V gene: TRBV29-1
CDR3 protein: CSVVFGGEQYF

V gene: TRBV4-1
CDR3 protein: CASSDRVNTEAFF

V gene: TRBV19
CDR3 protein: CASSIDSMGNQPQHF

V gene: TRBV9
CDR3 protein: CASSVEGGNEQFF

V gene: TRBV20-1
CDR3 protein: CSARARDRSGYEQYF

V gene: TRBV4-2
CDR3 protein: CASSQDWVGNTEAFF

V gene: TRBV5-1
CDR3 protein: CASSFRAMNTEAFF

V gene: TRBV7-9
CDR3 protein: CASSFLGIQYF

V gene: TRBV23-1
CDR3 protein: CDSRRGQNGNEKLFF

V gene: TRBV29-1
CDR3 protein: CSYLRKNTEAFF

V gene: TRBV15
CDR3 protein: CATSRDWGQGGRETQYF

V gene: TRBV24-1
CDR3 protein: CATSDRGTSTNTGELFF

V gene: TRBV20-1
CDR3 protein: CSATYLGTAEGAFF

V gene: TRBV4-3
CDR3 protein: CASSQELGQFNQPQHF

V gene: TRBV2
CDR3 protein: CASIGRDKREVQYF

V gene: TRBV20-1
CDR3 protein: CSARGEGAGDTGELFF

V gene: TRBV4-1
CDR3 protein: CASSQDGIGVNYGYTF

V gene: TRBV7-8
CDR3 protein: CASSFGQAISYEQYF

V gene: TRBV9
CDR3 protein: CASSVGSADLGYTF

V gene: TRBV20-1
CDR3 protein: CSADPGTSGGEVLETQYF

V gene: TRBV29-1
CDR3 protein: CSALTGTGGGGYTF

V gene: TRBV4-1
CDR3 protein: CASSHPRTSGGVGVYF

V gene: TRBV12-3/TRBV12-4
CDR3 protein: CASTPRGRGEEWETQYF

V gene: TRBV4-1
CDR3 protein: CASSQGQGRETQYF

V gene: TRBV4-3
CDR3 protein: CASSQASGGHYNEQFF

V gene: TRBV24-1
CDR3 protein: CATSDSNYGYTF

V gene: TRBV7-6
CDR3 protein: CASSLEPDRGNYGYTF

V gene: TRBV19
CDR3 protein: CASSAGGGYNEQFF

V gene: TRBV15
CDR3 protein: CATSEDLSGELFF

V gene: TRBV27
CDR3 protein: CARPGTSGGSSYNEQFF